This T cell receptor beta chain was observed in a study of CD8 T cells in Susac syndrome. Turning to the study itself: Among sequenced Susac syndrome patients, over 5 had active disease and about 8 were in remission. The study's findings and limits: As acknowledged by the study, its TCR sequencing and HLA analysis included a relatively small number of individuals.

This clonotype was observed once. Its antigen remains unknown. The germline V and J ends were trimmed by 5 bases and 7 bases, with 12 bases remaining between them. This CDR3 is built from 13 residues. Reverse transcription of roughly 0.5 to 1 ug RNA was carried out with random hexamers. TCR beta CDR3 was amplified by immunoSEQ covering 54 Vbeta and 13 Jbeta. TCRdb itself ran the immunoSEQ multiplex PCR reads through MiXCR, one entry per CDR3 protein. In the table there are about 180,000 distinct CDR3 sequences, around 94% of which are singletons. This TCR was recovered from a human donor with Susac syndrome. The rearrangement uses TRBV12-3 or TRBV12-4 and TRBJ1-5, with D unclear. Source material: CD4+ T cells from PBMCs. The CDR3 DNA is TGTGCCAGCAGTCCGAGGGTTTTCCAGCCCCAGCATTTT. It encodes CASSPRVFQPQHF.